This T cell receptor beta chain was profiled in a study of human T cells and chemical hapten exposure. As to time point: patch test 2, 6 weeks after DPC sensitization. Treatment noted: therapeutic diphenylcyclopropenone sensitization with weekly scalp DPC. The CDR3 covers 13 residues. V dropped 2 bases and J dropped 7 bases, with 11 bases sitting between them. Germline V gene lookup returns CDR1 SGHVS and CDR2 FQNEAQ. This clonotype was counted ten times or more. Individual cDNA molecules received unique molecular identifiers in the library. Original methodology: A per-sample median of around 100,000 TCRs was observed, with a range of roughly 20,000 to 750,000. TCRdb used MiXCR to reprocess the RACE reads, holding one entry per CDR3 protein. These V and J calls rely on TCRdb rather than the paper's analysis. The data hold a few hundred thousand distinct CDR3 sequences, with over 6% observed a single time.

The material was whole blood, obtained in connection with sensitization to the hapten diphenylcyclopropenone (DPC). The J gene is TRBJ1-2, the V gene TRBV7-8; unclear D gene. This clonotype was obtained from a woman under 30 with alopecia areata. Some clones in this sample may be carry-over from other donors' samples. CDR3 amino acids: CASSLPSASGYTF. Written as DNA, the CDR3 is TGTGCCAGCAGCTTACCATCCGCCAGTGGCTACACCTTC.